Here is one T cell receptor (beta chain) with its context. The data belong to a study of graft-versus-host responses after intestinal transplantation. CDR1 is SEHNR and CDR2 is FQNEAQ in the germline V gene (reference sequence). The CDR3 spans 12 residues. V shed 1 base and J shed 7 bases, with 7 bases lying between them. Sequencing used immunoSEQ multiplex PCR; TCRdb keeps in-frame clones, though not all of them. The sample carries some 27,000 clones, 85% to 95% recorded once. The rearrangement joins TRBV7-9 to TRBJ1-2; D unclear. The sequencing used PBMCs, collected 18 days after transplant. The receptor was derived from a human patient who received an intestinal transplant, so some T cells may come from the graft donor. The CDR3 loop is CASSLGEVGYTF. The CDR3 coding sequence is TGTGCCAGCAGCTTAGGGGAGGTTGGCTACACCTTC. Variable domain in full (rest from reference TRBV7-9 and TRBJ1-2): DTGVSQNPRHKITKRGQNVTFRCDPISEHNRLYWYRQTLGQGPEFLTYFQNEAQLEKSRLLSDRFSAERPKGSFSTLEIQRTEQGDSAMYLCASSLGEVGYTFGSGTRLTVV.